One sample yielded the 6 T cell receptor beta chains listed below, sequenced in a study of spatial heterogeneity in lung cancer. Time point indicated: sample taken at primary tumor resection. Each CDR3 protein gets one entry after TCRdb re-called the 5' RACE reads with MiXCR. The data hold roughly 2,500 distinct CDR3 sequences, with approximately 16% observed a single time. Sequenced here: normal lung tissue next to the tumor, sampled at surgery. These receptors all come from a male donor with early-stage non-small cell lung cancer.

The rearrangement links TRBV12-3 or TRBV12-4 to TRBJ1-1; D uncertain. The CDR3 is 12 amino acids. Trimming removed 5 bases at V and 4 bases at J, with 8 bases between. For the CDR3, the DNA is TGTGCCAGCAGTCCGGGGAGCACTGAAGCTTTCTTT. This codes for CASSPGSTEAFF.

The V call is TRBV5-1, the J call TRBJ1-1; D might be TRBD1 (6 bases). The CDR3 loop spans 14 amino acids. CDR1 is SGHRS and CDR2 is YFSETQ in the germline V gene. V was trimmed by 0 bases and J by 0 bases, leaving 6 bases between them. DNA for the CDR3: TGCGCCAGCAGCTTGGACAGGGTGAACACTGAAGCTTTCTTT. Protein: CASSLDRVNTEAFF.

This clonotype was counted between two and nine times. The chain links TRBV28 to TRBJ2-7; TRBD1 might be the D (5 bases). Between the trimmed V and J ends, which lost 7 bases and 4 bases, there was a span of 11 bases. The CDR3 is 12 amino acids. Per the germline V gene, CDR1 is MDHEN and CDR2 is SYDVKM. In DNA, the CDR3 is TGTGCCAGCACCCAGGGTTTTTACGAGCAGTACTTC. Translating gives CASTQGFYEQYF.

This clonotype is termed large. The DNA for the CDR3 is TGTGCCTGGAGTGTATCCGGGGCGGGCACTGAAGCTTTCTTT. It is translated as CAWSVSGAGTEAFF. The chain links TRBV30 to TRBJ1-1, with D possibly matching TRBD1 (5 bases). This CDR3 has 14 residues. Germline V CDR1 and CDR2: GTSNPN, SVGIG (reference sequence). Trimming left V 0 bases short and J 4 bases short, with 12 bases between. Full variable domain (outside the CDR3, taken from reference TRBV30 and TRBJ1-1): SQTIHQWPATLVQPVGSPLSLECTVEGTSNPNLYWYRQAAGRGLQLLFYSVGIGQISSEVPQNLSASRPQDRQFILSSKKLLLSDSGFYLCAWSVSGAGTEAFFGQGTRLTVV.

This clonotype is medium-sized within its sample. The CDR3 loop reads CSAGGGGAYNEQFF. As DNA, the CDR3 is TGCAGCGCCGGCGGGGGGGGTGCCTACAATGAGCAGTTCTTC. The chain has TRBV29-1 and TRBJ2-1, with TRBD2 identical over 9 bases. From germline, CDR1 is SQVTM and CDR2 ANQGSEA. The J segment lost 2 bases and the V segment lost 7 bases, leaving 6 bases of the junction unmatched. This CDR3 spans 14 amino acids.

This chain joins TRBV6-6 and TRBJ1-6, with D perhaps TRBD1 (5 bases). Trimming took off 8 bases at V and 9 bases at J, with 20 bases between the two ends. CDR1 and CDR2 (germline): MNHNY, SVGAGI (reference sequence). The CDR3 contains 15 residues. The CDR3 region is CASQPGETVPSPLHF. In nucleotides, the CDR3 is TGTGCCAGCCAACCGGGGGAGACAGTCCCTTCACCCCTCCACTTT.